The following is a T cell receptor beta chain sequence with its context. This clonotype has a handful of counts. No cognate antigen has been identified for it. Base qualities were left out, and no much larger clone turns up one base away. The CDR3 sequence holds 15 residues, the cysteine and phenylalanine included. Only the CDR3 portion is preserved as DNA: 45 bases, with reading frame beginning at the first base. The germline V gene sets CDR1 to SGDLS and CDR2 to YYNGEE. V sheds 2 bases and J sheds 0 bases, leaving 9 bases between their ends. The library was generated by RACE. Sequencing instrument: NextSeq 500. During library preparation, unique molecular identifiers were attached to individual cDNA molecules so that TCRs could be counted in a quantitative, reproducible way. For every blood RNA sample, sequencing covered both the TCR alpha and TCR beta chains. The source study handled its data this way. The median number of TCRs per sample was roughly 94,000, ranging from roughly 23,224 to 690,600. V, J and CDR3 annotation of the TCR reads was performed with the Decombinator software suite. To make PS versus PT1 abundance plots, every sample was subsampled to the same number of TCRs (28,000). TCRs were defined as expanded if absent before sensitization and observed at least eight times at the 2-week time point. The public sequencing data were trimmed at Q25 with fastp and processed into clonotypes with MiXCR by TCRdb, which kept only in-frame beta chains. Records with the same CDR3 protein are collapsed into one entry carrying the most frequent genes and DNA. The V and J calls reflect TCRdb's pipeline rather than the authors' work. In this sample the table shows roughly 200,000 distinct CDR3 sequences, about 22% of which occur a single time. The leading ten clones occupy about 6.7% of the sample.

The data were obtained in a study of human T cells and chemical hapten exposure (dated by TCRdb to the early 2020s). Describing the broader study: For sensitization, 2% DPC in acetone was applied to a roughly 2 cm by roughly 2 cm area of upper inner arm skin. Weekly therapeutic DPC doses were additionally applied to the scalp of patients throughout the approximately 24-week study period. Patch testing on the upper back used Finn chambers containing 0.01% DPC, with scoring done after 6 days according to International Contact Dermatitis Research Group standards. Alopecia areata with under or over 50% scalp involvement, alopecia totalis and alopecia universalis were represented in the patient cohort, which was mostly female. Libraries were combined into a pool for sequencing, and differences in TCR yield between samples came mainly from small differences in library volumes within the pool. The study tracked peripheral blood TCR repertoire changes in vivo during primary and secondary sensitization to the hapten diphenylcyclopropenone (DPC) in alopecia patients. Blood samples were taken from patients before sensitization (week 0) and at 2, 6 and about 24 weeks after DPC sensitization. For TCR sequencing, blood came from over 25 alopecia patients at anywhere from one to four time points (pre-sensitization, 2, 6 and 24 weeks). Overall study results and their limits: Alopecia, a presumed autoimmune disease, was present in all patients, so the immune response of the patients might differ from that of healthy individuals. No change with DPC sensitization was found in the number of TCRs above 1 in 1000 frequency, and no evidence of global repertoire structure alterations was found. Repeated subsampling changed both the strength of the expansion versus patch-test correlation and the threshold at which the correlation became significant. The number of PT1 expanded TCRs positively correlated with patch test score, significant at thresholds 8, 16 and 32 but not 4. Significantly more large CDR3 similarity clusters were formed by expanded TCRs than by pre-sensitization or healthy control sets, consistent with antigen-driven responses.

The time point label, read with the paper, signifies: patch test 1, 2 weeks after DPC sensitization. The treatment or condition label on this specimen signifies: therapeutic diphenylcyclopropenone sensitization with weekly scalp DPC. Blood at each patch-test visit was drawn before the patch test was applied. To be eligible, patients had to be aged 18 to 70, diagnosed with alopecia and judged suitable for DPC therapy, while pregnant patients were excluded. Total RNA was extracted from unfractionated whole blood collected in Tempus Blood RNA tubes. This specimen consisted of whole blood, obtained in connection with sensitization to the hapten diphenylcyclopropenone (DPC). The source is a woman in her forties or fifties with alopecia areata. Some clones in this sample may be carry-over from other donors' samples. This sequence uses TRBV9 and TRBJ1-3; the D gene remains uncertain. The CDR3 sequence is CASSVGGSSGNTIYF. The DNA is as follows: TGTGCCAGCAGCGTGGGCGGGAGCTCTGGAAACACCATATATTTT.